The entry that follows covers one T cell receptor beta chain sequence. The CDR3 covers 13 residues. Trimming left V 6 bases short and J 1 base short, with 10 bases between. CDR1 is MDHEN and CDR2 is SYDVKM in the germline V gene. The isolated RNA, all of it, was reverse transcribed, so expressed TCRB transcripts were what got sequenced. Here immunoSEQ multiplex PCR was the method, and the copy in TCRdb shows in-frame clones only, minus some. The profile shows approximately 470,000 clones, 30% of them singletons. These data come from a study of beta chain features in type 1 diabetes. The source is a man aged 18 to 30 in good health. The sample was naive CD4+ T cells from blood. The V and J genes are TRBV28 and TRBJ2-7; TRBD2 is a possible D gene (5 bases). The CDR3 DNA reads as TGTGCCAGCAGAACACCGGGGTCCTACGAGCAGTACTTC. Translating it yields CASRTPGSYEQYF.